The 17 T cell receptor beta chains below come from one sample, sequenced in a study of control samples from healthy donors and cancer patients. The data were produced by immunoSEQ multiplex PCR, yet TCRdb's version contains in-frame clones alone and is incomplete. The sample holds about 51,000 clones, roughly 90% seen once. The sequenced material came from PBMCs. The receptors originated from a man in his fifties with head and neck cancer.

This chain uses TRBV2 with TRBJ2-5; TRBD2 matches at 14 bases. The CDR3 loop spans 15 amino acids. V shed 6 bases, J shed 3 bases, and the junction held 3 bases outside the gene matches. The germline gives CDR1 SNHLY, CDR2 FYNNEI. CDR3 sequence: CASRETSGREETQYF. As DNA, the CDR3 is TGTGCCAGCAGGGAGACTAGCGGGAGGGAAGAGACCCAGTACTTC.

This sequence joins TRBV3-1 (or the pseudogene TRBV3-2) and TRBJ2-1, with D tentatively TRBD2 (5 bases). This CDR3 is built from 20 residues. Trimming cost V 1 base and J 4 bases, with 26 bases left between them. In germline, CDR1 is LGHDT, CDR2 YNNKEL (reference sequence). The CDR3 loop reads CASSQVPPINYLEGYNEQFF. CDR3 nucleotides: TGTGCCAGCAGCCAAGTCCCGCCTATTAATTATCTCGAGGGTTACAATGAGCAGTTCTTC.

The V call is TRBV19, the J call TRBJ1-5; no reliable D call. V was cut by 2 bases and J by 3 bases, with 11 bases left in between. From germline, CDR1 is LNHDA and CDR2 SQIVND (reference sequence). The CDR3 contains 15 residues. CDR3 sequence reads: CASSIMAVSNQPQHF. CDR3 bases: TGTGCCAGTAGTATAATGGCCGTTTCCAATCAGCCCCAGCATTTT.

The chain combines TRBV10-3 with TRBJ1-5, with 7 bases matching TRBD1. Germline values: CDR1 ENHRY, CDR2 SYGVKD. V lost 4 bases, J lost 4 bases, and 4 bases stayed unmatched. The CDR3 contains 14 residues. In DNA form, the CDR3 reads TGTGCCATCAGTGGGGGGACAGCAAATCAGCCCCAGCATTTT. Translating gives CAISGGTANQPQHF.

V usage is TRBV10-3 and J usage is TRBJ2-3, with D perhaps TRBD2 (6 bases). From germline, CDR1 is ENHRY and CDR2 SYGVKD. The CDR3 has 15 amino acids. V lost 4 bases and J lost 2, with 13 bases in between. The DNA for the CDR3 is TGTGCCATCAGTGGCGGGGAACAGGCCACAGATACGCAGTATTTT. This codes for CAISGGEQATDTQYF.

The CDR3: CASSSILGLALYNEQFF. CDR3 DNA sequence: TGTGCCAGCAGTTCTATCCTGGGACTAGCGCTCTACAATGAGCAGTTCTTC. The chain uses TRBV28 and TRBJ2-1; 10 nucleotides line up with TRBD2. The CDR3 totals 17 residues. Per the germline V gene, CDR1 is MDHEN and CDR2 is SYDVKM. Trimming removed 4 bases from V and 3 bases from J; junction bases left unmatched: 9.

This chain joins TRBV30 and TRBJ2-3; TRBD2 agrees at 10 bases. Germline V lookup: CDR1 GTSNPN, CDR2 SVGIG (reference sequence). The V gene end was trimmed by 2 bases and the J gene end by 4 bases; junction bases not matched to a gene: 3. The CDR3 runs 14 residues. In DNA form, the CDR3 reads TGTGCCTGGAGTCGAAGCGGGGGGGCAGATACGCAGTATTTT. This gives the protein CAWSRSGGADTQYF.

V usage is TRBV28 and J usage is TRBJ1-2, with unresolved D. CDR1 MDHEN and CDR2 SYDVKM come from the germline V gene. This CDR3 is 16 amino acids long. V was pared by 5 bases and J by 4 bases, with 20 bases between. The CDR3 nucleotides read TGTGCCAGCAGTGATATTCCACGGCGGAGGACCTATGGCTACACCTTC. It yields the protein CASSDIPRRRTYGYTF.

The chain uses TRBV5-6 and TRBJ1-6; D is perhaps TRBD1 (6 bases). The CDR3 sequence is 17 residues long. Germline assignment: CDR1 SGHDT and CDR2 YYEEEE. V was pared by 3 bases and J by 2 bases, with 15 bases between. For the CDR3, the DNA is TGTGCCAGCAGCTCCATACCGGGGGCTACCTATAATTCACCCCTCCACTTT. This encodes CASSSIPGATYNSPLHF.

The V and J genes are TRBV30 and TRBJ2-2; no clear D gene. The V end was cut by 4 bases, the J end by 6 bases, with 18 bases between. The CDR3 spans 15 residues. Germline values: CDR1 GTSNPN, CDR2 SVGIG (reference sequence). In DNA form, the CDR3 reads TGTGCCTGGATAGGCCCTCGTAGGGTCGCCGGGGAGCTGTTTTTT. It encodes CAWIGPRRVAGELFF.

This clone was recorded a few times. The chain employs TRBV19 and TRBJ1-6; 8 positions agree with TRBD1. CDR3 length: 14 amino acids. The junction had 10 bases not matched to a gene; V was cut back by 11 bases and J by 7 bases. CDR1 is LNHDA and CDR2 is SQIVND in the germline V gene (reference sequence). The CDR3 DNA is TGTGCCCATTACCCAAGGACAGGGAATTCACCCCTCCACTTT. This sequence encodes CAHYPRTGNSPLHF. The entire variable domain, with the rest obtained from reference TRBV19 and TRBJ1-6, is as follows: DGGITQSPKYLFRKEGQNVTLSCEQNLNHDAMYWYRQDPGQGLRLIYYSQIVNDFQKGDIAEGYSVSREKKESFPLTVTSAQKNPTAFYLCAHYPRTGNSPLHFGNGTRLTVT.

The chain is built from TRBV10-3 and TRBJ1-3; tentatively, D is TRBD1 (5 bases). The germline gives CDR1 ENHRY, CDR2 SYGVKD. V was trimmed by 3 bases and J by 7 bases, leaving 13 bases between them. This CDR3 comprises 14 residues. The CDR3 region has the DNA TGTGCCATCAGTGACAGGGCAGGGTGGAACACCATATATTTT. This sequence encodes CAISDRAGWNTIYF.

The DNA for the CDR3 is TGTGCCAGCAGCCAAACTGGGACAGTCACCGGGGAGCTGTTTTTT. Protein sequence: CASSQTGTVTGELFF. The chain links TRBV3-1 (or the pseudogene TRBV3-2) to TRBJ2-2, with 7 bases fitting TRBD1. The CDR3 runs to 15 residues. Germline V gives CDR1 LGHDT, CDR2 YNNKEL (reference sequence). After removal of 2 bases from V and 4 bases from J, the junction contained 4 bases not matched to a gene.

The CDR3 loop is CASSQGSTGQSETQYF. The DNA of the CDR3 is TGTGCCAGCAGCCAAGGGTCGACAGGGCAATCGGAGACCCAGTACTTC. This rearrangement joins TRBV7-9 to TRBJ2-5; TRBD1 matches at 7 bases. The V and J ends lost 5 bases and 5 bases, in that order; junction bases with no gene match: 14. The CDR3 sequence is 16 residues long. CDR1 SEHNR and CDR2 FQNEAQ come from the germline V gene (reference sequence).

Here the CDR3 DNA reads TGCAGCGTTGATACACAGGCCATCGACAGTGACTACACCTTC. The encoded protein is CSVDTQAIDSDYTF. The rearrangement joins TRBV29-1 to TRBJ1-2; maybe TRBD1 (5 bases). This CDR3 contains 14 residues. V was cut by 3 bases and J by 10 bases, with 21 bases left in between. The germline CDR1 and CDR2 sequences are SQVTM and ANQGSEA.

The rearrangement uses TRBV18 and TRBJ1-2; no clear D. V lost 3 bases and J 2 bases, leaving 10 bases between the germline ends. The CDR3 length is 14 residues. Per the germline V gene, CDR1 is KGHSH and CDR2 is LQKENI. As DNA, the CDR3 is TGTGCCAGCTCACCGGTAGCAGAAAACTATGGCTACACCTTC. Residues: CASSPVAENYGYTF.

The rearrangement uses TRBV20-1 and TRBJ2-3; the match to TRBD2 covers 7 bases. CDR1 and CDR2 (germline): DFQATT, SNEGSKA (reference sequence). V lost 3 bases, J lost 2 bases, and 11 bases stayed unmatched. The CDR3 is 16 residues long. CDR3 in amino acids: CSASSGTNDFTDTQYF. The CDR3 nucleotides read TGCAGTGCTAGTTCCGGGACTAACGATTTCACAGATACGCAGTATTTT.